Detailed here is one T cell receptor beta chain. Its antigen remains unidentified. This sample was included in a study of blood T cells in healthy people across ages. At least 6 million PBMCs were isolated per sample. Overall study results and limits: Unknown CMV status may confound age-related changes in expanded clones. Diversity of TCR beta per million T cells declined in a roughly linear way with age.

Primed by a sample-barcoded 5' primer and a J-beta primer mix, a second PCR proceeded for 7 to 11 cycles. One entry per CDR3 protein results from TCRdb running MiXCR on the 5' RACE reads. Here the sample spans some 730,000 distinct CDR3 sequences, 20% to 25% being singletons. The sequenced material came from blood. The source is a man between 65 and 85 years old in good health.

In nucleotides, the CDR3 is TGTGCCAGCACGGAGACCGCCCAGGGGGATACGCAGTATTTT. It encodes CASTETAQGDTQYF. The chain is built from TRBV9 and TRBJ2-3; D is perhaps TRBD1 (6 bases). The CDR3 has 14 residues. Germline V gene lookup returns CDR1 SGDLS and CDR2 YYNGEE. Trimming cost V 6 bases and J 6 bases, with 17 bases left between them.